What follows are 9 T cell receptor beta chains derived from one specimen sequenced in a study of CD8 T cells in ankylosing spondylitis. In TCRdb, the 5' RACE reads were re-called with MiXCR into one record per CDR3 protein. The sample consists of fewer than 150,000 distinct CDR3 sequences, around 6.6% of them appearing once. Source material: blood, either unsorted or a sorted T cell fraction (not recorded which). The receptors here all came from a female donor with ankylosing spondylitis or in good health (not recorded which).

In this sample, this clonotype turned up a few times. V and J are TRBV7-9 and TRBJ2-3; tentative D call: TRBD1 (5 bases). The CDR3 is made up of 15 amino acids. V shed 2 bases and J shed 0 bases, with 9 bases lying between them. Germline CDR1 and CDR2: SEHNR and FQNEAQ (reference sequence). The CDR3 region has the DNA TGTGCCAGCAGCTTAATGGCAGGGAGCACAGATACGCAGTATTTT. Its protein is CASSLMAGSTDTQYF.

Many counts were recorded for this clonotype. The chain recombines TRBV4-3 with TRBJ2-2, with TRBD1 identical over 7 bases. The CDR3 runs 15 residues. From germline, CDR1 is LGHNA and CDR2 YSLEER. Unmatched junction bases numbered 5, after V lost 2 bases and J lost 5 bases. CDR3 nucleotides: TGCGCCAGCAGCCAAAGGAGACAGGGAACCGGGGAGCTGTTTTTT. Translation gives CASSQRRQGTGELFF.

This clonotype was counted ten times or more. The chain has TRBV3-1 and TRBJ1-1; D gene unclear. Germline CDR1 reads LGHDT; CDR2 reads YNNKEL (reference sequence). V shed 0 bases and J shed 6 bases, with 14 bases lying between them. This CDR3 region has 15 residues. The CDR3 loop reads CASSQERARHPEAFF. For the CDR3, the DNA is TGTGCCAGCAGCCAAGAACGTGCCAGGCACCCTGAAGCTTTCTTT.

This clonotype has at least ten counts. The V and J genes are TRBV24-1 and TRBJ2-5; D is perhaps TRBD1 or TRBD2 (6 bases each). The germline V gene encodes CDR1 KGHDR and CDR2 SFDVKD. This CDR3 contains 16 residues. V lost 4 bases and J 0 bases, leaving 14 bases between the germline ends. DNA of the CDR3: TGTGCCACCAGTGAGGGGGGAACAGGGAACCAAGAGACCCAGTACTTC. It encodes CATSEGGTGNQETQYF.

The chain is built from TRBV7-2 and TRBJ2-7; unclear D gene. The CDR3 is 13 amino acids. V was trimmed by 3 bases and J by 1 base, leaving 7 bases between them. Germline V lookup: CDR1 SGHTA, CDR2 FQGNSA. The CDR3 spells CASSFPSSYEQYF. The CDR3 DNA reads as TGTGCCAGCAGCTTTCCAAGTTCCTACGAGCAGTACTTC.

This clonotype was counted ten times or more. The V and J genes are TRBV5-1 and TRBJ2-2; tentative D call: TRBD1 (6 bases). Trimming removed 0 bases from V and 4 bases from J, with 13 bases in between. The CDR3 runs 16 residues. Germline V gives CDR1 SGHRS, CDR2 YFSETQ. The chain's CDR3 is CASSLATGIFTGELFF. The CDR3 region has the DNA TGCGCCAGCAGCTTGGCTACAGGGATATTCACCGGGGAGCTGTTTTTT.

The V gene is TRBV6-1, the J gene TRBJ2-7, with TRBD2 identical over 11 bases. CDR3 length: 15 residues. V lost 5 bases to trimming and J lost 2 bases; unmatched junction nucleotides: 5. The germline V gene encodes CDR1 MNHNS and CDR2 SASEGT. CDR3 nucleotides: TGTGCCAGCAGTCGTCTAGCGGGGGGAACCTACGAGCAGTACTTC. Protein product: CASSRLAGGTYEQYF.

Many counts were recorded for this clonotype. The genes are TRBV6-5 and TRBJ1-4; 11 bases line up with TRBD1. This CDR3 has 15 residues. Per germline, CDR1 MNHEY and CDR2 SVGAGI. J was trimmed by 6 bases and V by 3 bases; bases with no gene match: 3. Here the CDR3 DNA reads TGTGCCAGCAGTTATTCGGACAGGGGGCATGAAAAACTGTTTTTT. Translating gives CASSYSDRGHEKLFF.

This clonotype came up a few times. The genes are TRBV6-2 or TRBV6-3 and TRBJ2-7; tentative D call: TRBD2 (6 bases). Germline V lookup: CDR1 MNHEY, CDR2 SVGEGT. The ends were cut back, 0 bases at V and 0 bases at J, with 12 bases in the middle. This CDR3 contains 16 residues. CDR3: CASSYSGGANSYEQYF. The CDR3 DNA is TGTGCCAGCAGTTACTCGGGCGGGGCCAACTCCTACGAGCAGTACTTC.